A single sample is the source of the 29 T cell receptor beta chains below, sequenced in a study of cytomegalovirus exposure and HLA in healthy donors. TCRdb's copy holds only in-frame clones and misses some; the assay was immunoSEQ multiplex PCR. The repertoire has about 160,000 clones, roughly 91% of them found once; the top ten carry under 3%. The material sequenced was PBMCs. All receptors derive from a man aged 18 to 29 in good health and CMV-seronegative.

This clone was observed a few times. This chain links TRBV28 with TRBJ2-1, with 7 bases fitting TRBD2. Germline V gives CDR1 MDHEN, CDR2 SYDVKM. The CDR3 runs 16 residues. After removal of 4 bases from V and 1 base from J, the junction contained 7 bases not matched to a gene. The CDR3 coding sequence is TGTGCCAGCAGTTCCCTAGAAGCGGGATCCTACAATGAGCAGTTCTTC. As protein: CASSSLEAGSYNEQFF.

The chain joins TRBV10-2 to TRBJ2-1; 13 bases are a match to TRBD2. The germline CDR1 and CDR2 sequences are WSHSY and SAAADI. This CDR3 has 17 residues. J lost 7 bases, V lost 0 bases, and 6 bases had no gene match. CDR3 nucleotides: TGCGCCAGCAGTGAGTCGGGACTAGCGGGACCAGCTAATGAGCAGTTCTTC. Translating it yields CASSESGLAGPANEQFF.

The chain has TRBV7-2 and TRBJ1-5; D remains unclear. Trimming removed 5 bases at V and 4 bases at J, with 12 bases between. The CDR3 sequence is 14 residues long. From germline, CDR1 is SGHTA and CDR2 FQGNSA. Here the CDR3 reads CASSPTESNQPQHF. The CDR3 coding sequence is TGTGCCAGCAGCCCTACGGAGTCAAATCAGCCCCAGCATTTT.

The chain combines TRBV7-2 with TRBJ2-3; maybe TRBD2 (7 bases). The CDR3 runs to 15 residues. Germline V gene lookup returns CDR1 SGHTA and CDR2 FQGNSA. The ends were cut back, 3 bases at V and 3 bases at J, with 13 bases in the middle. CDR3 nucleotides: TGTGCCAGCAGCTTCAGCGCGGGGGCGACAGATACGCAGTATTTT. The encoded protein is CASSFSAGATDTQYF.

The chain has TRBV10-3 and TRBJ2-7; 7 bases are a match to TRBD2. Germline assignment: CDR1 ENHRY and CDR2 SYGVKD. The V segment lost 2 bases and the J segment 4 bases; nucleotides outside the gene matches: 5. The CDR3 sequence is 14 residues long. CDR3 residues: CAISESGAGYEQYF. The CDR3 DNA sequence: TGTGCCATCAGTGAGAGCGGGGCGGGGTACGAGCAGTACTTC.

The chain uses TRBV7-9 and TRBJ1-2; D perhaps matches TRBD1 (6 bases). The CDR3 extends over 16 amino acids. Germline CDR1 is SEHNR and CDR2 is FQNEAQ (reference sequence). Trimming shortened V by 1 base and J by 8 bases, and 20 bases separated the two germline ends. In nucleotides, the CDR3 is TGTGCCAGCAGCTTAGAGACAGGACACCGGGGAGGGGGCTACACCTTC. Amino acid sequence: CASSLETGHRGGGYTF.

V is TRBV5-1 and J is TRBJ1-5; a possible D gene is TRBD1 (5 bases). Per the germline V gene, CDR1 is SGHRS and CDR2 is YFSETQ. The CDR3 contains 13 residues. Deletions cut 0 bases from V and 7 bases from J, with 8 bases between. The DNA for the CDR3 is TGCGCCAGCAGCTTGGGACAGAAACAGCCCCAGCATTTT. It specifies CASSLGQKQPQHF.

This clone was seen only once. V gene TRBV11-2 combines with J gene TRBJ2-7, with 7 bases identical to TRBD1. CDR1 is SGHAT, CDR2 FQNNGV, per germline. J gave up 5 bases and V 5 bases, and 9 bases lay outside the gene matches. This CDR3 contains 14 residues. The CDR3 spells CASSLRQQGNEQYF. Here the CDR3 DNA reads TGTGCCAGCAGCCTACGACAACAGGGGAACGAGCAGTACTTC.

The V and J genes are TRBV5-6 and TRBJ1-1; no reliable D call. V was trimmed by 1 base and J by 0 bases, leaving 10 bases between them. The CDR3 loop spans 15 amino acids. Germline-derived CDR1 and CDR2 are SGHDT and YYEEEE. CDR3: CASSLSGNLNTEAFF. CDR3 DNA: TGTGCCAGCAGCTTGTCCGGGAATTTGAACACTGAAGCTTTCTTT.

The J gene is TRBJ2-1, the V gene TRBV19, with a tentative D call TRBD2 (6 bases). From germline, CDR1 is LNHDA and CDR2 SQIVND (reference sequence). The CDR3 is 14 residues long. V shed 3 bases and J shed 6 bases, with 12 bases lying between them. CDR3 in amino acids: CASSMGGLINEQFF. The CDR3 DNA follows: TGTGCCAGTAGTATGGGGGGATTGATCAATGAGCAGTTCTTC.

In nucleotides, the CDR3 is TGTGCCAGTGGAGAAGGGACACCTCGTGGTAACTATGGCTACACCTTC. Encoded protein: CASGEGTPRGNYGYTF. The chain couples TRBV25-1 to TRBJ1-2, with D possibly TRBD1 on 6 matching bases. The CDR3 contains 16 residues. V was pared by 9 bases and J by 1 base, with 21 bases between. Germline CDR1 MGHDK, CDR2 SYGVNS.

This clone showed up just once. This chain uses TRBV6-1 with TRBJ1-2; the D gene is possibly TRBD1 (5 bases). The CDR3 length is 12 residues. Per the germline V gene, CDR1 is MNHNS and CDR2 is SASEGT. V dropped 8 bases and J dropped 4 bases, with 11 bases sitting between them. CDR3 nucleotides: TGTGCCAGCCGACAGTGGACCTATGGCTACACCTTC. Translated: CASRQWTYGYTF.

This chain connects TRBV27 to TRBJ2-7, with 7 bases lining up with TRBD2. The CDR3 has 15 residues. Trimming took 5 bases from V and 3 from J; bases not matched to a gene: 10. Germline values: CDR1 MNHEY, CDR2 SMNVEV (reference sequence). CDR3 bases: TGTGCCAGCAGTCCCCGCGGGGGTCCCCTCTACGAGCAGTACGTC. This encodes CASSPRGGPLYEQYV.

This chain connects TRBV4-1 to TRBJ1-1, with 10 nucleotides matching TRBD1. CDR3 length: 16 residues. V lost 1 base to trimming and J lost 3 bases; unmatched junction nucleotides: 5. Germline CDR1 reads MGHRA; CDR2 reads YSYEKL. CDR3 nucleotide sequence: TGCGCCAGCAGCCAAGTTTCCGGGACAGGGGACACTGAAGCTTTCTTT. The encoded protein is CASSQVSGTGDTEAFF.

The CDR3 nucleotides are TGTGCCAGCAGCGTAGAGGGCGGGAGCGACGAGCAGTACTTC. This gives the protein CASSVEGGSDEQYF. The J gene is TRBJ2-7, the V gene TRBV9; TRBD2 agrees at 7 bases. The CDR3 is made up of 14 amino acids. CDR1 SGDLS and CDR2 YYNGEE come from the germline V gene. J lost 5 bases, V lost 0 bases, and 5 bases had no gene match.

The J gene is TRBJ2-6, the V gene TRBV4-1, with D perhaps TRBD1 (7 bases). This CDR3 region has 19 residues. V lost 4 bases and J 4 bases, leaving 23 bases between the germline ends. CDR1 and CDR2 (germline): MGHRA, YSYEKL. CDR3 sequence reads: CASSPGSSGGSTGANVLTF. Here the CDR3 DNA reads TGCGCCAGCAGCCCGGGGTCCTCAGGGGGGAGTACCGGGGCCAACGTCCTGACTTTC.

The CDR3 DNA is TGTGCCAGCAGCGTAGGGGTAAGGGACAGAACCTACAATGAGCAGTTCTTC. This sequence encodes CASSVGVRDRTYNEQFF. The chain recombines TRBV9 with TRBJ2-1; 7 bases match TRBD1. Trimming removed 0 bases from V and 2 bases from J; junction bases left unmatched: 8. This CDR3 is 17 amino acids long. Germline CDR1 SGDLS, CDR2 YYNGEE. The whole variable domain, filled in from reference TRBV9 and TRBJ2-1, reads DSGVTQTPKHLITATGQRVTLRCSPRSGDLSVYWYQQSLDQGLQFLIQYYNGEERAKGNILERFSAQQFPDLHSELNLSSLELGDSALYFCASSVGVRDRTYNEQFFGPGTRLTVL.

The chain combines TRBV7-9 with TRBJ1-2; D is uncertain. Trimming took off 6 bases at V and 6 bases at J, with 11 bases between the two ends. CDR1 and CDR2 from the germline V gene are SEHNR and FQNEAQ (reference sequence). This CDR3 comprises 12 residues. The CDR3 sequence: CASSYTMDGYTF. The CDR3 coding sequence is TGTGCCAGCAGTTATACTATGGATGGCTACACCTTC.

The V call is TRBV27, the J call TRBJ1-4; 8 nucleotides agree with TRBD1. J was trimmed by 11 bases and V by 10 bases; bases with no gene match: 15. The CDR3 extends over 14 amino acids. Germline CDR1 is MNHEY and CDR2 is SMNVEV (reference sequence). CDR3 loop: CATRSAGGLRKLFF. The CDR3 DNA reads as TGTGCCACCCGGTCGGCAGGGGGCCTTCGGAAACTGTTTTTT.

J is TRBJ2-5 and V is TRBV5-4; D ambiguous. This CDR3 region has 13 residues. The germline gives CDR1 SGHNT, CDR2 YYREEE (reference sequence). V lost 7 bases and J 5 bases, leaving 15 bases between the germline ends. In DNA form, the CDR3 reads TGTGCCAGCTCGTCGGAGAGTGCGGAGACCCAGTACTTC. Protein product: CASSSESAETQYF.

The count of this clone is one. The chain recombines TRBV7-9 with TRBJ1-5; TRBD1 is a possible D gene (6 bases). Germline lookup yields CDR1 SEHNR and CDR2 FQNEAQ (reference sequence). The V and J ends lost 5 bases and 5 bases respectively, with 13 bases between them. CDR3 length: 14 amino acids. For the CDR3, the DNA is TGTGCCAGCAGCCCGGGGGGGGCACATCAGCCCCAGCATTTT. It specifies CASSPGGAHQPQHF.

This chain connects TRBV5-4 to TRBJ2-3, with D perhaps matching TRBD1 (6 bases). The V end lost 4 bases, the J end lost 0 bases, and 15 bases lay between the germline ends. The CDR3 is 16 amino acids. Germline CDR1 SGHNT, CDR2 YYREEE (reference sequence). The CDR3 nucleotides read TGTGCCAGCAGCCGACCAAGGGGGTCTAGCACAGATACGCAGTATTTT. It is translated as CASSRPRGSSTDTQYF.

In DNA, the CDR3 is TGTGCCAGCGGGGGGGACCTGAGCGATGAGCAGTTCTTC. As protein: CASGGDLSDEQFF. The chain is built from TRBV2 and TRBJ2-1, with 7 bases lining up with TRBD2. Germline loops: CDR1 SNHLY, CDR2 FYNNEI. V dropped 8 bases and J dropped 8; count of bases not matched to a gene: 9. This CDR3 is 13 amino acids long.

This chain joins TRBV30 and TRBJ1-1, with D uncertain. Germline assignment: CDR1 GTSNPN and CDR2 SVGIG (reference sequence). V lost 8 bases, J lost 7 bases, and 14 bases lay in between. CDR3 size: 11 residues. CDR3 region: CAVTVRIEAFF. The CDR3 nucleotides read TGTGCCGTCACTGTGAGGATTGAAGCTTTCTTT.

The V and J genes are TRBV28 and TRBJ1-1, with 7 bases matching TRBD1. Germline CDR1 and CDR2: MDHEN and SYDVKM. This CDR3 region has 14 residues. The V gene end was trimmed by 5 bases and the J gene end by 4 bases; junction bases not matched to a gene: 7. The CDR3, as DNA: TGTGCCAGCAGTGAAACCGGGACAGTCACTGAAGCTTTCTTT. Residues: CASSETGTVTEAFF.

The V gene is TRBV4-1, the J gene TRBJ2-7; D might be TRBD1 (6 bases). This CDR3 is built from 16 residues. CDR1 and CDR2 (germline): MGHRA, YSYEKL. Trimming stripped 3 bases from V and 4 bases from J, with 19 bases between. The CDR3 DNA sequence: TGCGCCAGCAGCCACGGCAGGGGACGGGTTCTTTACGAGCAGTACTTC. This gives the protein CASSHGRGRVLYEQYF.

The gene calls are TRBV6-5 and TRBJ1-5; D is uncertain. V lost 0 bases to trimming and J lost 11 bases, with 11 bases between them. The length of the CDR3 is 13 residues. Germline lookup yields CDR1 MNHEY and CDR2 SVGAGI. The CDR3, as DNA: TGTGCCAGCAGTTACTCTACCATCGGGGCCCAGCATTTT. This translates into CASSYSTIGAQHF.

The chain recombines TRBV27 with TRBJ2-1; no reliable D call. CDR1 is MNHEY and CDR2 is SMNVEV in the germline V gene (reference sequence). Trimming pared 3 bases from V and 7 bases from J, leaving 7 bases between. CDR3 length: 12 amino acids. The CDR3 spells CASSFSSNEQFF. The CDR3 DNA reads as TGTGCCAGCAGTTTTTCGAGTAATGAGCAGTTCTTC.

This chain links TRBV6-6 with TRBJ2-7; 8 bases are shared with TRBD1. Germline V CDR1 and CDR2: MNHNY, SVGAGI (reference sequence). This CDR3 has 15 residues. Trimming removed 6 bases from V and 0 bases from J; junction bases left unmatched: 7. CDR3 sequence reads: CASSVDRDGSYEQYF. The CDR3 DNA sequence: TGTGCCAGCAGCGTGGACAGGGACGGCTCCTACGAGCAGTACTTC.